The 28 T cell receptor beta chains below all came from one sample that was sequenced in a study of regulatory T cells in long-lasting Graves disease. Library construction for TCR beta used iRepertoire HTBI primers and Arm-PCR of CDR3 regions. TCRdb analysed the multiplex PCR reads with MiXCR anew, one entry per CDR3 protein. In the table there are some 350,000 distinct CDR3 sequences, around 15% of which are singletons. Time point described: newly diagnosed GD, antithyroid drugs for less than 3 months. TCR sequences were obtained from RNA taken from PBMCs. This sample was shared with a second study, whose subject was T cells in Graves' hyperthyroidism and ophthalmopathy.

Sequences were derived from peripheral blood mononuclear cells (PBMCs), sampled at new diagnosis, from a patient treated with antithyroid drugs. These receptors came from a woman aged 18-29 years with Graves disease.

In this sample, this clonotype turned up many times. The chain recombines TRBV7-2 with TRBJ2-7, with 7 bases that match TRBD2. The CDR3 is 13 residues long. Unmatched junction bases numbered 3, after V lost 3 bases and J lost 4 bases. Germline assignment: CDR1 SGHTA and CDR2 FQGNSA. The CDR3 reads CASSLLADYEQYF. In DNA, the CDR3 is TGTGCCAGCAGCTTGCTAGCGGATTACGAGCAGTACTTC.

This clonotype was recorded many times. The chain combines TRBV20-1 with TRBJ1-5; 7 bases line up with TRBD1. The ends lost 3 bases at V and 5 bases at J; junction bases unmatched: 13. Germline assignment: CDR1 DFQATT and CDR2 SNEGSKA (reference sequence). The CDR3 spans 16 residues. CDR3 sequence: CSASKGANRGDQPQHF. The DNA of the CDR3 is TGCAGTGCTAGTAAAGGGGCGAACAGGGGAGATCAGCCCCAGCATTTT.

This clonotype was counted a few times. V gene TRBV7-2 combines with J gene TRBJ2-7, with 9 nucleotides matching TRBD1. The CDR3 sequence is 14 residues long. In germline, CDR1 is SGHTA, CDR2 FQGNSA. V gave up 6 bases and J gave up 9 bases; unmatched junction bases: 12. CDR3 amino acids: CASRPFGTGLRQYF. The CDR3 DNA reads as TGTGCCAGCAGACCCTTCGGGACAGGGTTGCGGCAGTACTTC.

In its sample, this clonotype was seen many times. The J gene is TRBJ2-3, the V gene TRBV6-2 or TRBV6-3, with TRBD2 matching 9 bases. V lost 5 bases and J lost 6; bases outside the gene matches: 9. CDR1 is MNHEY, CDR2 SVGEGT, per germline. The CDR3 totals 15 residues. CDR3 DNA sequence: TGTGCCAGCAGTCAGCGGGAGGTGATGGCGGATACGCAGTATTTT. Its protein is CASSQREVMADTQYF.

This clonotype was counted at least ten times. The chain combines TRBV30 with TRBJ1-1; maybe TRBD1 (5 bases). The CDR3 consists of 14 residues. The V and J ends lost 8 bases and 5 bases respectively, with 21 bases between them. From germline, CDR1 is GTSNPN and CDR2 SVGIG (reference sequence). This CDR3 is CAQEGLGAWTEAFF. As DNA, the CDR3 is TGTGCCCAGGAAGGTCTAGGGGCATGGACTGAAGCTTTCTTT.

V and J are TRBV7-2 and TRBJ1-3; D not certain. The CDR3 has 14 residues. Germline V gene sequence: CDR1 SGHTA, CDR2 FQGNSA. The V and J ends lost 7 bases and 0 bases respectively, with 10 bases between them. CDR3 sequence reads: CASTSVFSGNTIYF. CDR3 DNA sequence: TGTGCCAGCACTTCCGTTTTCTCTGGAAACACCATATATTTT.

This clonotype was counted at least ten times. J is TRBJ2-1 and V is TRBV12-3 or TRBV12-4; D is perhaps TRBD1 or TRBD2 (5 bases each). V shed 6 bases and J shed 8 bases, with 23 bases lying between them. The CDR3 is 16 residues long. The DNA for the CDR3 is TGTGCCAGCAGCCGACCCGGGGCGGACCTCCACGATGAGCAGTTCTTC. Translating gives CASSRPGADLHDEQFF.

This clonotype was seen repeatedly, ten times or more. CDR3 DNA sequence: TGCGCCAGCAGCTTGGAGGTAGGCAGAAGATTAGTGTACAATGAGCAGTTCTTC. Its protein product is CASSLEVGRRLVYNEQFF. The V and J genes are TRBV5-1 and TRBJ2-1; no clear D gene. The CDR3 spans 18 residues. Germline CDR1 is SGHRS and CDR2 is YFSETQ. V was shortened by 0 bases and J by 4 bases, with 20 bases between the two germline ends.

This clonotype was seen at least ten times. The rearrangement uses TRBV4-1 and TRBJ1-2, with TRBD1 matching over 10 bases. Germline assignment: CDR1 MGHRA and CDR2 YSYEKL. The CDR3 is 18 residues long. J lost 7 bases, V lost 0 bases, and 14 bases had no gene match. The chain's CDR3 is CASSQDRDRGQTLSGYTF. In DNA, the CDR3 is TGCGCCAGCAGCCAAGACAGGGACAGGGGACAAACTTTAAGTGGCTACACCTTC.

V usage is TRBV19 and J usage is TRBJ1-1; 7 bases agree with TRBD1. V lost 1 base to trimming and J lost 8 bases; unmatched junction nucleotides: 7. The CDR3 has 14 amino acids. Germline CDR1 LNHDA, CDR2 SQIVND (reference sequence). The CDR3 nucleotides read TGTGCCAGTAGTATAGTGGGGACAGCTTTGGAAGCTTTCTTT. Translating gives CASSIVGTALEAFF.

V gene TRBV19 combines with J gene TRBJ2-3; perhaps TRBD2 as D (6 bases). The J call may not be correct, given that the DNA end is closer to TRBJ2-7. The germline V gene encodes CDR1 LNHDA and CDR2 SQIVND (reference sequence). This CDR3 is built from 15 residues. CDR3 sequence (DNA): TGTGCCAGTAGTACTACGGGGGACGCTTTGTCGGAGCAGTACTTC. Translated, it gives CASSTTGDALSEQYF.

This clonotype was seen at least ten times. The rearrangement uses TRBV11-2 and TRBJ2-7, with D perhaps TRBD1 or TRBD2 (5 bases each). Per germline, CDR1 SGHAT and CDR2 FQNNGV. The CDR3 totals 13 residues. The V and J ends lost 5 bases and 7 bases respectively, with 15 bases between them. CDR3 loop: CASSEGTSNEQYF. DNA of the CDR3: TGTGCCAGCAGCGAAGGGACCTCCAATGAGCAGTACTTC.

This rearrangement joins TRBV5-6 to TRBJ2-5; a weak D match, TRBD1 (5 bases). The CDR3 is 14 residues long. The V and J ends lost 0 bases and 5 bases respectively, with 11 bases between them. Germline V gene lookup returns CDR1 SGHDT and CDR2 YYEEEE. Here the CDR3 DNA reads TGTGCCAGCAGCTTGGAGGTGGGGCTGGAGACCCAGTACTTC. It yields the protein CASSLEVGLETQYF.

This chain links TRBV9 with TRBJ2-7; D call uncertain. The ends were cut back, 2 bases at V and 1 base at J, with 13 bases in the middle. Germline CDR1 is SGDLS and CDR2 is YYNGEE. The CDR3 consists of 15 residues. CDR3 bases: TGTGCCAGCAGCGTTCTTGGCGGTTGGTCCTACGAGCAGTACTTC. It is translated as CASSVLGGWSYEQYF.

This clonotype was counted only a few times. A read error is possible here, since a much larger clone lies one base away. V usage is TRBV20-1 and J usage is TRBJ1-2; 8 bases fit TRBD1. Germline values: CDR1 DFQATT, CDR2 SNEGSKA (reference sequence). The length of the CDR3 is 17 residues. The CDR3 coding sequence is TGCAGAGCTAGAGCTAGAGCCAGGGGGCAACTAGTCTATGGCTACACCTTC. Its protein product is CRARARARGQLVYGYTF.

This clonotype was counted at least ten times. The rearrangement joins TRBV12-3 or TRBV12-4 to TRBJ1-2; 10 bases agree with TRBD1. The CDR3 is 18 residues long. V lost 6 bases and J lost 0; bases outside the gene matches: 13. The CDR3 nucleotides read TGTGCCAGCAGCCACCCCCGGGACAGGGGCCGCTCTAACTATGGCTACACCTTC. The encoded protein is CASSHPRDRGRSNYGYTF.

This clonotype was seen only a few times. The V call is TRBV24-1, the J call TRBJ2-3, with a tentative D call TRBD1 (5 bases). V was shortened by 3 bases and J by 1 base, with 10 bases between the two germline ends. This CDR3 has 15 amino acids. Germline values: CDR1 KGHDR, CDR2 SFDVKD. CDR3 DNA: TGTGCCACCAGTGATCCAGACAGACGCACAGATACGCAGTATTTT. It specifies CATSDPDRRTDTQYF.

This clonotype was counted many times. This chain connects TRBV11-2 to TRBJ2-3; D possibly corresponds to TRBD2 (6 bases). The germline gives CDR1 SGHAT, CDR2 FQNNGV. Trimming shortened V by 5 bases and J by 8 bases, and 23 bases separated the two germline ends. The CDR3 sequence is 16 residues long. The CDR3 here is CASSKSASGEGSTQYF. The CDR3 region has the DNA TGTGCCAGCAGCAAAAGCGCTTCGGGGGAAGGGTCTACGCAGTATTTT.

This clonotype was observed many times. The chain is built from TRBV5-1 and TRBJ2-3; 10 bases map to TRBD1. V shed 4 bases, J shed 2 bases, and the junction held 4 bases outside the gene matches. This CDR3 comprises 15 residues. The germline gives CDR1 SGHRS, CDR2 YFSETQ. The CDR3 is CASSRGQGITDTQYF. The CDR3 region has the DNA TGCGCCAGCAGCAGGGGACAGGGGATCACAGATACGCAGTATTTT.

The chain joins TRBV6-5 to TRBJ1-2; perhaps TRBD1 as D (6 bases). Looked up from germline, CDR1 is MNHEY and CDR2 is SVGAGI. CDR3 length equals 14 residues. Trimming left V 2 bases short and J 3 bases short, with 10 bases between. The CDR3 protein is CASSYLRGDYGYTF. DNA for the CDR3: TGTGCCAGCAGTTACCTAAGGGGGGACTATGGCTACACCTTC.

In this sample, this clonotype turned up many times. CDR3 region: CASSVAPANTEAFF. CDR3 nucleotide sequence: TGTGCCAGCAGCGTAGCTCCGGCGAACACTGAAGCTTTCTTT. The chain carries TRBV9 and TRBJ1-1; D unresolved. The ends were cut back, 0 bases at V and 1 base at J, with 7 bases in the middle. The CDR3 is made up of 14 amino acids. The germline V gene encodes CDR1 SGDLS and CDR2 YYNGEE.

There are many counts of this clonotype. The V call is TRBV10-3, the J call TRBJ1-6; TRBD1 is a possible D gene (5 bases). This CDR3 comprises 14 residues. CDR1 is ENHRY and CDR2 is SYGVKD in the germline V gene. V lost 3 bases, J lost 7 bases, and 10 bases lay in between. Here the CDR3 DNA reads TGTGCCATCAGTGAATCTGACAGCAATTCACCCCTCCACTTT. This encodes CAISESDSNSPLHF.

This clonotype was seen more than once but under ten times. The V and J genes are TRBV29-1 and TRBJ1-2, with 7 nucleotides matching TRBD1. J lost 4 bases, V lost 3 bases, and 11 bases had no gene match. The CDR3 is 15 residues long. From germline, CDR1 is SQVTM and CDR2 ANQGSEA. The CDR3 sequence: CSVEGPGQIVYGYTF. The CDR3 DNA sequence: TGCAGCGTTGAGGGACCGGGACAGATTGTCTATGGCTACACCTTC.

This clonotype was seen ten or more times. The chain joins TRBV3-1 to TRBJ1-1; D unresolved. This CDR3 has 15 amino acids. Per germline, CDR1 LGHDT and CDR2 YNNKEL (reference sequence). Trimming left V 2 bases short and J 1 base short, with 11 bases between. CDR3 amino acids: CASSQRSLPNTEAFF. The CDR3 DNA sequence: TGTGCCAGCAGCCAACGCAGCCTGCCGAACACTGAAGCTTTCTTT. Full variable domain (remainder filled in from reference TRBV3-1 and TRBJ1-1): DTAVSQTPKYLVTQMGNDKSIKCEQNLGHDTMYWYKQDSKKFLKIMFSYNNKELIINETVPNRFSPKSPDKAHLNLHINSLELGDSAVYFCASSQRSLPNTEAFFGQGTRLTVV.

In regard to this clonotype: Compared with germline, one end of the junction differs, possibly owing to a read error. The genes are TRBV5-1 and TRBJ1-1, with a tentative D call TRBD1 (6 bases). The CDR3 is 15 amino acids. Germline assignment: CDR1 SGHRS and CDR2 YFSETQ. Here the CDR3 reads CASSLYWRGIGEAFF. The CDR3 coding sequence is TGTGCCAGCAGCTTATATTGGAGGGGGATAGGAGAAGCTTTCTTT.

There are a few counts of this clonotype. The rearrangement joins TRBV27 to TRBJ1-4; D gene unclear. Germline lookup yields CDR1 MNHEY and CDR2 SMNVEV (reference sequence). Trimming left V 6 bases short and J 8 bases short, with 10 bases between. The CDR3 runs to 12 residues. The CDR3 DNA reads as TGTGCCAGCAGAACATCGGAGGAAAAACTGTTTTTT. Residues: CASRTSEEKLFF.

Comment on this clonotype: The junction departs from germline at one end; a sequencing error may be responsible. The genes are TRBV10-3 and TRBJ1-6, with D unresolved. The CDR3 runs to 15 residues. The germline CDR1 and CDR2 sequences are ENHRY and SYGVKD. CDR3 amino acids: CASSYLSQVNSPLHF. In nucleotides, the CDR3 is TGTGCCAGCAGTTACCTGAGCCAGGTTAATTCACCCCTCCACTTT.

This clonotype appeared many times. The chain employs TRBV5-1 and TRBJ2-3; D is tentatively TRBD1 or TRBD2 (5 bases each). Germline loops: CDR1 SGHRS, CDR2 YFSETQ. This CDR3 is built from 13 residues. Trimming took off 2 bases at V and 5 bases at J, with 9 bases between the two ends. As DNA, the CDR3 is TGCGCCAGCAGCTTCGGGACGGAAGATACGCAGTATTTT. This gives the protein CASSFGTEDTQYF.